This TCR beta chain was sequenced for a study of vaccination and CD4 T cells after COVID-19. For the study at large: Post-COVID draws followed diagnosis by a median 101 days (range 35 to 161). Spike peptides, overlapping and drawn from SARS-CoV-2, HCoV-NL63, HCoV-OC43 and HCoV-229E, were used to stimulate cells.

The sample's treatment: roughly 11-day PBMC culture with coronavirus spike peptide pools or control peptides (ViraFEST assay). With peptide pools, ViraFEST first expanded antigen-specific T cells and afterwards sequenced their TCRs. V lost 11 bases and J 10 bases, leaving 21 bases between the germline ends. Germline CDR1 SNHLY, CDR2 FYNNEI. The CDR3 is 14 residues long. Note on this clonotype: Its matching antigen is unknown.

Oncomine TCR Beta short-read sequencing was applied to DNA from cultured CD4+ T cells. TCRdb ran MiXCR on the PCR reads and lists one entry per CDR3 protein. The data contain under 15,000 distinct CDR3 sequences, approximately 50% of them seen just once; the ten biggest clones take up roughly 29%. This rearrangement joins TRBV2 to TRBJ1-6; possibly TRBD1 for D (6 bases). The sequence was obtained from a human donor who had recovered from COVID-19. Sequences were obtained from CD4+ T cells from blood, cultured in vitro. CDR3 sequence: CASKGRGLGSPLHF. The CDR3 region has the DNA TGTGCCTCTAAAGGCAGGGGCCTGGGCTCACCCCTCCACTTT.